The clone carrying this T cell receptor beta chain appeared many times. The data derive from a study of spatial heterogeneity in lung cancer. TCRdb independently ran MiXCR on the 5' RACE reads; one entry per CDR3 protein. The sample holds roughly 40,000 distinct CDR3 sequences, around 6.5% seen once. Time point reported: sample taken at primary tumor resection. Whole RNA came from tumor, nontumor lung or frozen PBMC and was sequenced without being sorted. The length of the CDR3 is 11 residues. The V gene's germline CDR1 is KGHSH and CDR2 LQKENI. V lost 5 bases, J lost 6 bases, and 8 bases lay in between.

This sample comprised PBMCs, obtained at surgery. The sequence derives from a female donor with early-stage non-small cell lung cancer. The V gene is TRBV18, the J gene TRBJ2-7; the D is unclear. As DNA, the CDR3 is TGTGCCAGCTCAGGCTTGGGCGAGCAGTACTTC. Its translation: CASSGLGEQYF.